The clone carrying this T cell receptor (beta chain) was counted a single time. TCRdb used MiXCR to reprocess the 5' RACE reads, holding one entry per CDR3 protein. The repertoire holds 95,000 to 100,000 distinct CDR3 sequences, with about 16% as singletons. The sample originates from a study of T cells of healthy individuals. Per the germline V gene, CDR1 is MNHEY and CDR2 is SVGAGI. This CDR3 region has 13 residues. Trimming at V came to 4 bases and at J to 5 bases, leaving 3 bases not matched to a gene. This receptor was taken from a human donor in good health. The genes are TRBV6-5 and TRBJ2-3; 7 bases map to TRBD1. The CDR3 protein is CASSWQGEDTQYF. CDR3 DNA: TGTGCCAGCAGTTGGCAGGGGGAAGATACGCAGTATTTT.